These 9 T cell receptor beta chains were all obtained from the same sample, sequenced in a study of shared clonotypes between healthy human individuals. Sequencing used immunoSEQ multiplex PCR; TCRdb keeps in-frame clones, though not all of them. The data contain fewer than 400,000 clones, around 67% of them singletons. The specimen sequenced was memory CD4+ T cells sorted from blood. Specified subset: CD45RA-negative fraction. These receptors were taken from a man between 25 and 39 years old in good health.

V is TRBV29-1 and J is TRBJ2-3; 10 nucleotides match TRBD2. Germline V gene data show CDR1 as SQVTM and CDR2 as ANQGSEA. The CDR3 is 15 amino acids. V lost 4 bases to trimming and J lost 0 bases; unmatched junction nucleotides: 4. CDR3 amino acids: CSVVAGGGSTDTQYF. The CDR3 DNA follows: TGCAGCGTTGTAGCGGGAGGAGGGAGCACAGATACGCAGTATTTT.

A single count supports this clone. The J gene is TRBJ2-7, the V gene TRBV6-5; TRBD1 matches 8 bases. The CDR3 extends over 15 amino acids. The germline V gene encodes CDR1 MNHEY and CDR2 SVGAGI. Trimming took 0 bases from V and 5 from J; bases not matched to a gene: 6. CDR3 nucleotide sequence: TGTGCCAGCAGTTACTCCGGGACAGGTAACCACGAGCAGTACTTC. This translates into CASSYSGTGNHEQYF.

J is TRBJ1-4 and V is TRBV7-9; D is undetermined. This CDR3 has 15 amino acids. The germline CDR1 and CDR2 sequences are SEHNR and FQNEAQ (reference sequence). Trimming cost V 1 base and J 7 bases, with 13 bases left between them. The CDR3 nucleotides read TGTGCCAGCAGCTTAGATCGGGCTATAGGTGAAAAACTGTTTTTT. Amino acids: CASSLDRAIGEKLFF. Looking up the rest from reference TRBV7-9 and TRBJ1-4 gives the full variable domain: DTGVSQNPRHKITKRGQNVTFRCDPISEHNRLYWYRQTLGQGPEFLTYFQNEAQLEKSRLLSDRFSAERPKGSFSTLEIQRTEQGDSAMYLCASSLDRAIGEKLFFGSGTQLSVL.

J is TRBJ2-1 and V is TRBV5-1, with TRBD2 as a possible D gene (6 bases). V lost 0 bases, J lost 0 bases, and 10 bases lay in between. The V gene's germline CDR1 is SGHRS and CDR2 YFSETQ. The CDR3 is 16 amino acids. This chain's CDR3 is CASSLEGLSSYNEQFF. Written as DNA, the CDR3 is TGCGCCAGCAGCTTGGAGGGACTGAGCTCCTACAATGAGCAGTTCTTC.

CDR3 protein: CASSSGFYGRLLLGELFF. In DNA, the CDR3 is TGTGCCAGCAGTTCCGGGTTTTACGGTCGGCTCCTACTCGGGGAGCTGTTTTTT. The rearrangement uses TRBV28 and TRBJ2-2; D is ambiguous. Germline values: CDR1 MDHEN, CDR2 SYDVKM. The CDR3 consists of 18 residues. Deletions cut 4 bases from V and 7 bases from J, with 25 bases between. Combining the CDR3 with reference TRBV28 and TRBJ2-2 gives the whole variable domain DVKVTQSSRYLVKRTGEKVFLECVQDMDHENMFWYRQDPGLGLRLIYFSYDVKMKEKGDIPEGYSVSREKKERFSLILESASTNQTSMYLCASSSGFYGRLLLGELFFGEGSRLTVL.

The rearrangement uses TRBV5-4 and TRBJ1-4, with D possibly matching TRBD1 (6 bases). Germline CDR1 reads SGHNT; CDR2 reads YYREEE (reference sequence). The V end lost 1 base, the J end lost 7 bases, and 14 bases lay between the germline ends. The CDR3 covers 15 residues. CDR3 nucleotide sequence: TGTGCCAGCAGCTTGAGATTGGGGGCCGGTGAAAAACTGTTTTTT. This encodes CASSLRLGAGEKLFF.

This clone was recorded only once. For the CDR3, the DNA is TGTGCCAGCAGTGCACGGGGGGGGAGGGCCGTTAAAGATGAGCAGTTCTTC. This gives the protein CASSARGGRAVKDEQFF. The genes are TRBV6-1 and TRBJ2-1; 8 positions agree with TRBD2. The CDR3 has 17 residues. The V gene end was trimmed by 4 bases and the J gene end by 8 bases; junction bases not matched to a gene: 16. Germline loops: CDR1 MNHNS, CDR2 SASEGT.

The CDR3 region is CASSIEVGQGRHEQYF. The CDR3 region has the DNA TGTGCCAGTAGTATAGAGGTGGGACAGGGTAGGCACGAGCAGTACTTC. The chain has TRBV19 and TRBJ2-7; 9 bases agree with TRBD1. The CDR3 sequence is 16 residues long. Looked up from germline, CDR1 is LNHDA and CDR2 is SQIVND (reference sequence). The J segment lost 5 bases and the V segment lost 0 bases, leaving 8 bases of the junction unmatched.

The chain recombines TRBV11-2 with TRBJ2-7; D perhaps matches TRBD2 (5 bases). The CDR3 runs 16 residues. Germline values: CDR1 SGHAT, CDR2 FQNNGV. V lost 5 bases and J lost 4, with 21 bases in between. In DNA form, the CDR3 reads TGTGCCAGCAGCCCGATTCGGGGAACAATACGTTACGAGCAGTACTTC. Protein product: CASSPIRGTIRYEQYF.